Below are 23 T cell receptor beta chains sequenced from a single sample in a study of cytomegalovirus exposure and HLA in healthy donors. Both 60 Vbeta primers and 13 Jbeta primers went into the PCR. The data were produced by immunoSEQ multiplex PCR, yet TCRdb's version contains in-frame clones alone and is incomplete. Among roughly 190,000 clones listed, roughly four fifths were seen once. The sample comprised PBMCs. These receptors were obtained from a woman aged 30 to 39 in good health and CMV-seropositive.

Concerning this clone: An end of the junction differs from the germline gene, which may be a read error. This chain uses TRBV4-3 with TRBJ2-7; D unclear. This CDR3 is built from 14 residues. From germline, CDR1 is LGHNA and CDR2 YSLEER. CDR3 nucleotides: TGCGTCAGCAGCCAAGGATCCCGGGCCTACGAGCAGTACTTC. Its protein product is CVSSQGSRAYEQYF.

This clone was seen just once. This chain uses TRBV29-1 with TRBJ1-2, with 9 bases lining up with TRBD1. In germline, CDR1 is SQVTM, CDR2 ANQGSEA. The CDR3 covers 12 residues. Trimming at V came to 6 bases and at J to 6 bases, leaving 5 bases not matched to a gene. This chain's CDR3 is CSVSRTGDGYTF. The CDR3, as DNA: TGCAGCGTCTCAAGGACAGGGGATGGCTACACCTTC.

This chain uses TRBV19 with TRBJ1-5; no clear D. Germline values: CDR1 LNHDA, CDR2 SQIVND (reference sequence). The CDR3 consists of 13 residues. V shed 6 bases and J shed 10 bases, with 16 bases lying between them. CDR3 DNA sequence: TGTGCCAGTAGCCTCAGGTTTAGGTCCCCCCAGCATTTT. Translation: CASSLRFRSPQHF.

This chain joins TRBV29-1 and TRBJ2-5; 7 bases match TRBD1. Trimming removed 7 bases from V and 5 bases from J; junction bases left unmatched: 7. The V gene's germline CDR1 is SQVTM and CDR2 ANQGSEA. The CDR3 length is 12 residues. As DNA, the CDR3 is TGCAGCGCCCAGACAGGGCCTGAGACCCAGTACTTC. The encoded protein is CSAQTGPETQYF.

The chain is built from TRBV19 and TRBJ2-1; D is perhaps TRBD2 (6 bases). V was clipped by 1 base and J by 3 bases, with 10 bases between them. Germline V gives CDR1 LNHDA, CDR2 SQIVND (reference sequence). The CDR3 is 15 amino acids. As DNA, the CDR3 is TGTGCCAGTAGTATAGGAGGGACTTTCTACAATGAGCAGTTCTTC. Amino acids: CASSIGGTFYNEQFF.

This rearrangement joins TRBV27 to TRBJ1-2; D not resolved. This CDR3 spans 13 amino acids. Deletions cut 5 bases from V and 4 bases from J, with 11 bases between. Germline loops: CDR1 MNHEY, CDR2 SMNVEV (reference sequence). CDR3 amino acids: CASSQRALYGYTF. The CDR3, as DNA: TGTGCCAGCAGTCAAAGAGCCCTCTATGGCTACACCTTC.

V and J are TRBV29-1 and TRBJ2-7; D call uncertain. V was shortened by 3 bases and J by 6 bases, with 6 bases between the two germline ends. This CDR3 is built from 10 residues. Looked up from germline, CDR1 is SQVTM and CDR2 is ANQGSEA. CDR3 residues: CSVDSGEQYF. The CDR3 bases are TGCAGCGTTGATAGTGGCGAGCAGTACTTC.

The chain links TRBV27 to TRBJ1-2; no definite D call. This CDR3 spans 15 amino acids. The V gene's germline CDR1 is MNHEY and CDR2 SMNVEV (reference sequence). The V gene lost 3 bases and the J gene lost 1 base, with 12 bases spanning the gap. The CDR3: CASSFLSGGNYGYTF. The CDR3 DNA sequence: TGTGCCAGCAGTTTTCTCTCGGGAGGTAACTATGGCTACACCTTC.

The chain uses TRBV5-1 and TRBJ2-1, with D hard to call. CDR3 length: 11 amino acids. The V end lost 2 bases, the J end lost 8 bases, and 5 bases lay between the germline ends. CDR1 and CDR2 from the germline V gene are SGHRS and YFSETQ. CDR3 in DNA: TGCGCCAGCAGCTTTTATGATGAGCAGTTCTTC. Its translation is CASSFYDEQFF. The full variable domain, rest sourced from reference TRBV5-1 and TRBJ2-1, is KAGVTQTPRYLIKTRGQQVTLSCSPISGHRSVSWYQQTPGQGLQFLFEYFSETQRNKGNFPGRFSGRQFSNSRSEMNVSTLELGDSALYLCASSFYDEQFFGPGTRLTVL.

The chain has TRBV19 and TRBJ2-7; 11 positions match TRBD2. From germline, CDR1 is LNHDA and CDR2 SQIVND (reference sequence). The CDR3 spans 16 residues. J gave up 3 bases and V 5 bases, and 9 bases lay outside the gene matches. CDR3 protein: CASSPRLAGRYYEQYF. Written as DNA, the CDR3 is TGTGCCAGTAGTCCCCGACTAGCGGGACGTTACTACGAGCAGTACTTC.

This chain links TRBV7-8 with TRBJ2-5; 8 bases align to TRBD1. V trimming: 5 bases; J trimming: 2 bases; junction bases outside the gene matches: 4. The CDR3 runs to 14 residues. The V gene's germline CDR1 is SGHVS and CDR2 FQNEAQ. For the CDR3, the DNA is TGTGCCAGCAGCCAGGACAGGGCTCAAGAGACCCAGTACTTC. It translates to CASSQDRAQETQYF.

The chain employs TRBV27 and TRBJ1-4, with 10 positions matching TRBD1. J gave up 7 bases and V 5 bases, and 1 base lay outside the gene matches. The CDR3 has 13 amino acids. Germline CDR1 MNHEY, CDR2 SMNVEV (reference sequence). The CDR3 region has the DNA TGTGCCAGCAGTAGACAGGGGGCTGAAAAACTGTTTTTT. Residues: CASSRQGAEKLFF. Filled out from reference TRBV27 and TRBJ1-4, the complete variable domain reads EAQVTQNPRYLITVTGKKLTVTCSQNMNHEYMSWYRQDPGLGLRQIYYSMNVEVTDKGDVPEGYKVSRKEKRNFPLILESPSPNQTSLYFCASSRQGAEKLFFGSGTQLSVL.

This clone was detected a few times. The chain has TRBV15 and TRBJ1-4; D is unclear. V was clipped by 5 bases and J by 3 bases, with 10 bases between them. The CDR3 consists of 14 residues. Germline lookup yields CDR1 LNHNV and CDR2 YYDKDF (reference sequence). CDR3 in DNA: TGTGCCACCAGCCCGGGGAGGGCTAATGAAAAACTGTTTTTT. It yields the protein CATSPGRANEKLFF.

The chain combines TRBV5-1 with TRBJ1-5; tentatively, D is TRBD1 (6 bases). The length of the CDR3 is 17 residues. Trimming took off 0 bases at V and 1 base at J, with 14 bases between the two ends. Germline assignment: CDR1 SGHRS and CDR2 YFSETQ. DNA of the CDR3: TGCGCCAGCAGCTTGGAGTCTTTACAGGGCAGCAATCAGCCCCAGCATTTT. Its protein product is CASSLESLQGSNQPQHF.

This chain uses TRBV27 with TRBJ1-1, with 9 bases lining up with TRBD1. The V segment lost 5 bases and the J segment 5 bases; nucleotides outside the gene matches: 9. Germline-derived CDR1 and CDR2 are MNHEY and SMNVEV (reference sequence). The CDR3 runs 15 residues. The DNA of the CDR3 is TGTGCCAGCAGTCCCGCCGGGACAGGGAGGACTGAAGCTTTCTTT. Translated: CASSPAGTGRTEAFF.

This chain connects TRBV7-8 to TRBJ1-1; D possibly corresponds to TRBD1 (5 bases). The V end lost 5 bases, the J end lost 0 bases, and 13 bases lay between the germline ends. The CDR3 contains 15 residues. CDR1 is SGHVS and CDR2 is FQNEAQ in the germline V gene. The CDR3 spells CASSRGGSLNTEAFF. CDR3 nucleotide sequence: TGTGCCAGCAGCCGGGGGGGTAGTCTGAACACTGAAGCTTTCTTT.

In its sample, this clone was seen a few times. The DNA for the CDR3 is TGCAGCGTTGAACGGGACAGGATGAACACTGAAGCTTTCTTT. It specifies CSVERDRMNTEAFF. V and J are TRBV29-1 and TRBJ1-1, with 8 bases identical to TRBD1. The trim removed 2 bases at V and 0 bases at J, leaving 2 bases unmatched. The CDR3 sequence is 14 residues long. Germline V gives CDR1 SQVTM, CDR2 ANQGSEA. The full variable domain, its missing parts supplied by reference TRBV29-1 and TRBJ1-1, is SAVISQKPSRDICQRGTSLTIQCQVDSQVTMMFWYRQQPGQSLTLIATANQGSEATYESGFVIDKFPISRPNLTFSTLTVSNMSPEDSSIYLCSVERDRMNTEAFFGQGTRLTVV.

This rearrangement joins TRBV7-8 to TRBJ2-5; the match to TRBD2 covers 9 bases. V dropped 0 bases and J dropped 1; count of bases not matched to a gene: 3. The CDR3 is 16 residues long. Per the germline V gene, CDR1 is SGHVS and CDR2 is FQNEAQ. CDR3 in DNA: TGTGCCAGCAGCTTAGCTAGCGGGGGAGCCCAAGAGACCCAGTACTTC. This translates into CASSLASGGAQETQYF.

The chain combines TRBV5-1 with TRBJ2-7; D is unresolved. Trimming took off 4 bases at V and 0 bases at J, with 11 bases between the two ends. The CDR3 totals 14 residues. CDR1 and CDR2 from the germline V gene are SGHRS and YFSETQ. CDR3 DNA sequence: TGCGCCAGCAGCCCGGAACAGAGCTCCTACGAGCAGTACTTC. This codes for CASSPEQSSYEQYF.

The chain links TRBV11-2 to TRBJ1-1; D is uncertain. Germline assignment: CDR1 SGHAT and CDR2 FQNNGV. Trimming shortened V by 5 bases and J by 0 bases, and 13 bases separated the two germline ends. There are 15 residues in the CDR3. The CDR3 DNA reads TGTGCCAGCAGCCGTGTCACAGCCCTGAACACTGAAGCTTTCTTT. Its translation: CASSRVTALNTEAFF.

The chain links TRBV30 to TRBJ1-2; TRBD1 matches at 7 bases. J was trimmed by 0 bases and V by 0 bases; bases with no gene match: 13. Germline CDR1 and CDR2: GTSNPN and SVGIG (reference sequence). The CDR3 covers 18 residues. For the CDR3, the DNA is TGTGCCTGGAGTGTGGGCCCTTTAAGGGGGCTAGCTAACTATGGCTACACCTTC. Translated, it gives CAWSVGPLRGLANYGYTF.

The V and J genes are TRBV4-3 and TRBJ2-7, with D tentatively TRBD1 (6 bases). The V end was cut by 4 bases, the J end by 6 bases, with 13 bases between. The CDR3 runs 13 residues. Germline values: CDR1 LGHNA, CDR2 YSLEER. CDR3 sequence reads: CASSRTGSGEQYF. The CDR3 DNA is TGCGCCAGCAGCCGCACAGGGTCCGGCGAGCAGTACTTC.

This clone was observed once. The chain employs TRBV25-1 and TRBJ2-1; 7 nucleotides agree with TRBD1. This CDR3 region has 15 residues. Per the germline V gene, CDR1 is MGHDK and CDR2 is SYGVNS. Trimming removed 8 bases from V and 4 bases from J; junction bases left unmatched: 11. The CDR3 sequence: CASSTGDFLYNEQFF. The CDR3 region has the DNA TGTGCCAGCTCAACAGGGGATTTCCTTTACAATGAGCAGTTCTTC.